These T cell receptor beta chains were read from a single sample in a study of T cell responses to AZD1222 COVID-19 vaccine. Clones were read by immunoSEQ multiplex PCR, and TCRdb kept only the in-frame ones, dropping some. Of 50,000 to 75,000 clones listed, roughly 89% are singletons. Specimen: peripheral blood, collected 28 days after the second AZD1222 dose. Receptors originate from an adult who received the AZD1222 COVID-19 vaccine. The CDR3 runs from the conserved cysteine through the conserved F or W. A D gene is named only where the DNA matches it firmly. Size is stated for part of the rows, as once, few or many counts, or as a class when the clone is expanded.

clone size	V gene	J gene	D gene	CDR3 DNA	CDR3 protein
NA	TRBV30	TRBJ1-6	TRBD1	TGTGCCTGGAGACAGGGGCATTCCTATAATTCACCCCTCCACTTT	CAWRQGHSYNSPLHF
NA	TRBV3-1/TRBV3-2	TRBJ1-1	NA	TGTGCCAGCAGCCGACACAACACTGAAGCTTTCTTT	CASSRHNTEAFF
NA	TRBV30	TRBJ1-5	NA	TGTGCCTGGAGTATAGCAGGGAGAGGCGGTCAGCCCCAGCATTTT	CAWSIAGRGGQPQHF
NA	TRBV10-3	TRBJ2-5	TRBD2	TGTGCCATCAGGAGGGGAGCGGGGCCTCAAGAGACCCAGTACTTC	CAIRRGAGPQETQYF
NA	TRBV5-8	TRBJ2-3	NA	TGTGCCAGCATGGCTGTAAGGGGTACAGGTACGCAGTATTTT	CASMAVRGTGTQYF
NA	TRBV5-6	TRBJ1-1	NA	TGTGCCAGCAGCTTGGGCGCAGCGGGGAACACTGAAGCTTTCTTT	CASSLGAAGNTEAFF
NA	TRBV4-1	TRBJ1-4	NA	TGCGCCAGCAGTATATTAATTCAGATTGGGGGTGAAAAACTGTTTTTT	CASSILIQIGGEKLFF
NA	TRBV5-5	TRBJ2-1	TRBD2	TGTGCCAGCAGAACCGGACTAGCGGGGGGCCGGAGCTCCTACAATGAGCAGTTCTTC	CASRTGLAGGRSSYNEQFF
NA	TRBV11-2	TRBJ1-1	NA	TGTGCCAGCAGCTTAGCGTACAGCACTGAAGCTTTCTTT	CASSLAYSTEAFF
NA	TRBV20-1	TRBJ2-3	NA	TGCAGTGTCCCGAAAGCAGATACGCAGTATTTT	CSVPKADTQYF
NA	TRBV30	TRBJ1-5	NA	TGTGCCTGGAGTGTCGGAGGCGGCAATCAGCCCCAGCATTTT	CAWSVGGGNQPQHF
once	TRBV6-5	TRBJ2-7	TRBD1	TGTGCCAGCAGTAGGGACAGATTCTACGAGCAGTACTTC	CASSRDRFYEQYF
NA	TRBV28	TRBJ2-1	NA	TGTGCCAGCAGCCGAATCACGACAGAGGAGCAGTTCTTC	CASSRITTEEQFF
NA	TRBV5-4	TRBJ1-1	NA	TGTGCCAGCAGCTCTAGGACTGGCCTCAACACTGAAGCTTTCTTT	CASSSRTGLNTEAFF
NA	TRBV5-5	TRBJ1-1	NA	TGTGCCAGCAAGACCTACAGGGATAACACTGAAGCTTTCTTT	CASKTYRDNTEAFF
NA	TRBV25-1	TRBJ1-2	NA	TGTGCCAGCAGTGAAAACCGGCCATGGAGCTACACCTTC	CASSENRPWSYTF
NA	TRBV30	TRBJ2-1	NA	TGTGCCTGGAGTGGGGGAAGCTCGAATGAGCAGTTCTTC	CAWSGGSSNEQFF
NA	TRBV6-5	TRBJ2-7	TRBD2	TGTGCCAGCAGTTACTCCACCGGGACTAGCTCCTACGAGCAGTACTTC	CASSYSTGTSSYEQYF
NA	TRBV18	TRBJ1-6	NA	TGTGCCAGCTCGCCAAACCCTAGGGGCACGGGGTCACCCCTCCACTTT	CASSPNPRGTGSPLHF
NA	TRBV6-1	TRBJ2-7	NA	TGTGCCAGCAGTGAGAGAAACTACGAGCAGTACTTC	CASSERNYEQYF
NA	TRBV6-4	TRBJ1-5	NA	TGTGCCAGCAGCCAGGGTTCCAATCAGCCCCAGCATTTT	CASSQGSNQPQHF
NA	TRBV25-1	TRBJ2-7	NA	TGTGCCAGCAGTGAATACGGGATCGGGAACTCCTACGAGCAGTACTTC	CASSEYGIGNSYEQYF
NA	TRBV25-1	TRBJ2-1	TRBD2	TGTGCCAGCAGTCGGGCTAGCGGCGTTGTCAATGAGCAGTTCTTC	CASSRASGVVNEQFF
few	TRBV2	TRBJ1-5	NA	TGTGCCAGCAGTGTTCAGGGCGGCAGCAATCAGCCCCAGCATTTT	CASSVQGGSNQPQHF
NA	TRBV7-2	TRBJ2-3	NA	TGTGCCAGCAGCTACCCGGCGGGGGCGAGCACAGATACGCAGTATTTT	CASSYPAGASTDTQYF
NA	TRBV19	TRBJ1-1	NA	TGTGCCAGTAGTATTATGTGGCAGAACACTGAAGCTTTCTTT	CASSIMWQNTEAFF
once	TRBV29-1	TRBJ1-1	NA	TGCAGCGCAGACCGGGGTTCAGGCACTGAAGCTTTCTTT	CSADRGSGTEAFF
NA	TRBV6-5	TRBJ1-5	TRBD1	TGTGCCACAAGACAGGGCTGGGGTTTTCAGCCCCAGCATTTT	CATRQGWGFQPQHF
NA	TRBV19	TRBJ1-6	TRBD1	TGTGCCAGTAGCGACAGGGGTGGCTCACCCCTCCACTTT	CASSDRGGSPLHF
NA	TRBV5-1	TRBJ2-5	NA	TGCGCCAGCAGCTTGGGGCGCGGGGACGCCCGGGAGACCCAGTACTTC	CASSLGRGDARETQYF
NA	TRBV5-4	TRBJ1-1	NA	TGTGCCAGCAGCTCAATGGAGAACACTGAAGCTTTCTTT	CASSSMENTEAFF
NA	TRBV5-8	TRBJ1-6	NA	TGTGCCAGCAGCTCAGGAGTTCCGGGACCTTCACCCCTCCACTTT	CASSSGVPGPSPLHF
NA	TRBV27	TRBJ2-2	NA	TGTGCCAGCAGGGAGGTTTACGGCACCGGGGAGCTGTTTTTT	CASREVYGTGELFF
once	TRBV7-9	TRBJ2-2	TRBD2	TGTGCCAGCAGCATTAGCGGGAGATCGAACGGGGAGCTGTTTTTT	CASSISGRSNGELFF
NA	TRBV3-1/TRBV3-2	TRBJ2-1	TRBD2	TGTGCCAGCAGCCATCTTTCCGCGGGAGGGAGGATGTTCTTC	CASSHLSAGGRMFF
NA	TRBV9	TRBJ1-6	TRBD1	TGTGCCAGCAGCGTACGCCCGGGACAGGGACCCGCCTTGCTATCACCCCTCCACTTT	CASSVRPGQGPALLSPLHF
NA	TRBV10-2	TRBJ1-2	TRBD1	TGCGCCAGCCACGGGACAGGGGGCATTAGGAACTATGGCTACACCTTC	CASHGTGGIRNYGYTF
NA	TRBV7-9	TRBJ1-1	NA	TGTGCCAGCGGACCCTGGGGGGTGGGGACTGAAGCTTTCTTT	CASGPWGVGTEAFF
NA	TRBV7-8	TRBJ2-1	TRBD2	TGTGCCAGCAGCTTAGTGACTAGCCGGGCCTACAATGAGCAGTTCTTC	CASSLVTSRAYNEQFF
NA	TRBV7-9	TRBJ1-1	NA	TGTGCCAGCAGCTTAGCTACAGGGATGAACACTGAAGCTTTCTTT	CASSLATGMNTEAFF
NA	TRBV6-4	TRBJ2-2	NA	TGTGCCAGCAGACCTGAGGCAGGGATCACCGGGGAGCTGTTTTTT	CASRPEAGITGELFF
NA	TRBV20-1	TRBJ2-7	TRBD1	TGCAGTGCTAGAGGGCGGGACAGGGTAGTCTTC	CSARGRDRVVF